These 8 T cell receptor beta chains came from one sample sequenced in a study of T cell responses to AZD1222 COVID-19 vaccine. Produced via immunoSEQ multiplex PCR; TCRdb's table is partial and in-frame only. The sample holds 80,000 or so clones; about 80% are singletons and the top ten take about 26%. The sample here was peripheral blood, taken 28 days after the second dose of the MenACWY control vaccine. Receptors were obtained from an adult who received the MenACWY meningococcal vaccine as a control.

The chain combines TRBV19 with TRBJ2-2; 9 positions agree with TRBD1. Germline values: CDR1 LNHDA, CDR2 SQIVND (reference sequence). Trimming removed 7 bases from V and 6 bases from J; junction bases left unmatched: 6. CDR3 length: 14 amino acids. As DNA, the CDR3 is TGTGCCAGTAACCCGACAGGGGGTCCCGGGGAGCTGTTTTTT. Amino acids: CASNPTGGPGELFF.

The chain couples TRBV6-1 to TRBJ2-1; TRBD1 is a possible D gene (5 bases). V was pared by 2 bases and J by 0 bases, with 8 bases between. Germline V gives CDR1 MNHNS, CDR2 SASEGT. CDR3 length: 15 residues. CDR3 region: CASSESTGSYNEQFF. The CDR3 bases are TGTGCCAGCAGTGAATCCACAGGCTCCTACAATGAGCAGTTCTTC.

This clone appeared a few times. The chain joins TRBV5-6 to TRBJ1-5, with D maybe TRBD1 (5 bases). The V and J ends lost 1 base and 0 bases respectively, with 14 bases between them. The CDR3 extends over 17 amino acids. Germline lookup yields CDR1 SGHDT and CDR2 YYEEEE. CDR3 sequence: CASSLRRGAYSNQPQHF. CDR3 bases: TGTGCCAGCAGCTTGCGGAGGGGAGCTTATAGCAATCAGCCCCAGCATTTT.

V usage is TRBV19 and J usage is TRBJ1-1; no clear D. Germline CDR1 reads LNHDA; CDR2 reads SQIVND (reference sequence). The CDR3 loop spans 14 amino acids. Trimming took 5 bases from V and 0 from J, leaving 10 bases between them. The CDR3 here is CASSLGDMNTEAFF. CDR3 coding DNA: TGTGCCAGTAGTCTCGGGGATATGAACACTGAAGCTTTCTTT. Supplemented by reference TRBV19 and TRBJ1-1, the full variable domain reads DGGITQSPKYLFRKEGQNVTLSCEQNLNHDAMYWYRQDPGQGLRLIYYSQIVNDFQKGDIAEGYSVSREKKESFPLTVTSAQKNPTAFYLCASSLGDMNTEAFFGQGTRLTVV.

The rearrangement joins TRBV29-1 to TRBJ1-1; TRBD1 matches at 7 bases. The germline gives CDR1 SQVTM, CDR2 ANQGSEA. The trim removed 7 bases at V and 1 base at J, leaving 6 bases unmatched. The CDR3 contains 13 residues. The CDR3 region has the DNA TGCAGCGGTAACAGGGGCTCGAACACTGAAGCTTTCTTT. Translating gives CSGNRGSNTEAFF.

The CDR3 coding sequence is TGTGCCAGCAGCTTAAAGGGACTATCCCCTGAAGCTTTCTTT. Translated: CASSLKGLSPEAFF. The J gene is TRBJ1-1, the V gene TRBV7-2, with D possibly being TRBD1 (5 bases). Germline values: CDR1 SGHTA, CDR2 FQGNSA. The CDR3 loop spans 14 amino acids. V lost 2 bases to trimming and J lost 6 bases, with 13 bases between them.

This clone was recorded a few times. The chain links TRBV3-1 (or the pseudogene TRBV3-2) to TRBJ1-2; 9 bases are shared with TRBD1. The CDR3 sequence is 16 residues long. With 4 bases clipped from V and 5 bases from J, the junction kept 11 bases outside the gene matches. CDR1 is LGHDT and CDR2 is YNNKEL in the germline V gene (reference sequence). CDR3 loop: CASSLTPGTGMYGYTF. CDR3 DNA: TGTGCCAGCAGCCTAACACCCGGGACAGGGATGTATGGCTACACCTTC.

The chain is built from TRBV28 and TRBJ2-5, with D possibly being TRBD1 or TRBD2 (6 bases each). The CDR3 contains 16 residues. V lost 0 bases and J 0 bases, leaving 11 bases between the germline ends. Germline CDR1 is MDHEN and CDR2 is SYDVKM. CDR3 nucleotides: TGTGCCAGCAGTTTATGGGGGGCGGGGTACCAAGAGACCCAGTACTTC. As protein: CASSLWGAGYQETQYF. The full variable domain, completed using reference TRBV28 and TRBJ2-5, is DVKVTQSSRYLVKRTGEKVFLECVQDMDHENMFWYRQDPGLGLRLIYFSYDVKMKEKGDIPEGYSVSREKKERFSLILESASTNQTSMYLCASSLWGAGYQETQYFGPGTRLLVL.